These 32 T cell receptor beta chains were sequenced from one sample in a study of beta chain features in type 1 diabetes. The isolated RNA, all of it, was reverse transcribed, so expressed TCRB transcripts were what got sequenced. Clones were sequenced by immunoSEQ multiplex PCR, and TCRdb holds only the in-frame ones, with some missing. The sample shows 200,000 to 250,000 clones, around 68% of them seen only once. Sequencing was carried out using naive CD4+ T cells from blood. Receptors were obtained from a man younger than 40 in good health.

The J gene is TRBJ2-5, the V gene TRBV11-2, with D perhaps TRBD1 (6 bases). Germline V CDR1 and CDR2: SGHAT, FQNNGV. V lost 5 bases and J 3 bases, leaving 10 bases between the germline ends. This CDR3 comprises 13 residues. DNA for the CDR3: TGTGCCAGCAGCAGATCAGGGGAAGAGACCCAGTACTTC. Translating it yields CASSRSGEETQYF.

V and J are TRBV18 and TRBJ2-3, with a possible D match to TRBD1 (5 bases). Trimming cost V 0 bases and J 2 bases, with 12 bases left between them. Looked up from germline, CDR1 is KGHSH and CDR2 is LQKENI. The CDR3 loop spans 16 amino acids. In DNA form, the CDR3 reads TGTGCCAGCTCACCACCGGTGGGGCTGAACACAGATACGCAGTATTTT. Amino acid sequence: CASSPPVGLNTDTQYF.

CDR3 loop: CASSIPGPPWNEQFF. CDR3 nucleotides: TGTGCCAGTAGTATACCGGGCCCCCCTTGGAATGAGCAGTTCTTC. The chain joins TRBV19 to TRBJ2-1; D uncertain. Trimming cost V 2 bases and J 7 bases, with 15 bases left between them. Germline V lookup: CDR1 LNHDA, CDR2 SQIVND (reference sequence). The CDR3 totals 15 residues.

This clone appeared a single time. The genes are TRBV29-1 and TRBJ2-2, with D perhaps matching TRBD1 (5 bases). The CDR3 has 14 residues. V lost 0 bases, J lost 6 bases, and 11 bases lay in between. CDR1 SQVTM and CDR2 ANQGSEA come from the germline V gene. The CDR3 nucleotides are TGCAGCGTTGAAGATCGAAGGGGCGCCGGGGAGCTGTTTTTT. Its translation is CSVEDRRGAGELFF.

The V call is TRBV9, the J call TRBJ2-2; TRBD2 aligns across 8 bases. Germline V gene lookup returns CDR1 SGDLS and CDR2 YYNGEE. V shed 5 bases, J shed 5 bases, and the junction held 8 bases outside the gene matches. The CDR3 length is 15 residues. The CDR3 spells CASSPGTSPTGELFF. CDR3 sequence (DNA): TGTGCCAGCAGTCCCGGGACTAGTCCAACCGGGGAGCTGTTTTTT.

The CDR3 spells CSVEAPRDSGGYTF. The CDR3 DNA follows: TGCAGCGTTGAAGCCCCGAGGGACTCTGGTGGCTACACCTTC. The J gene is TRBJ1-2, the V gene TRBV29-1; TRBD1 might be the D (5 bases). The CDR3 spans 14 residues. V was cut by 1 base and J by 7 bases, with 16 bases left in between. The germline gives CDR1 SQVTM, CDR2 ANQGSEA.

The rearrangement links TRBV2 to TRBJ2-1; maybe TRBD2 (6 bases). The CDR3 covers 15 residues. V dropped 7 bases and J dropped 1 base, with 14 bases sitting between them. The germline CDR1 and CDR2 sequences are SNHLY and FYNNEI. The CDR3 nucleotides are TGTGCCAGCACCCTAGCGCCAGGTTCCTACAATGAGCAGTTCTTC. Its protein is CASTLAPGSYNEQFF. The variable domain in full, with the rest retrieved from reference TRBV2 and TRBJ2-1, is EPEVTQTPSHQVTQMGQEVILRCVPISNHLYFYWYRQILGQKVEFLVSFYNNEISEKSEIFDDQFSVERPDGSNFTLKIRSTKLEDSAMYFCASTLAPGSYNEQFFGPGTRLTVL.

The chain carries TRBV18 and TRBJ1-1; no firm D call. This CDR3 contains 13 residues. The germline V gene has CDR1 KGHSH and CDR2 LQKENI. V was cut by 5 bases and J by 2 bases, with 9 bases left in between. CDR3 coding DNA: TGTGCCAGCTCAAAAGGTTCTAACACTGAAGCTTTCTTT. Translated: CASSKGSNTEAFF.

This clone was seen only a few times. V and J are TRBV29-1 and TRBJ2-1; D possibly corresponds to TRBD1 (5 bases). The CDR3 totals 10 residues. Germline assignment: CDR1 SQVTM and CDR2 ANQGSEA. V lost 7 bases, J lost 5 bases, and 6 bases lay in between. CDR3: CSGQHNEQFF. The CDR3 bases are TGCAGCGGACAGCACAATGAGCAGTTCTTC.

This clone was detected a few times. The CDR3 bases are TGTGCCTGGAGTAGGGGGTCCACGTTCTTC. Protein sequence: CAWSRGSTFF. This chain joins TRBV30 and TRBJ2-1, with a possible D match to TRBD1 (6 bases). V was pared by 2 bases and J by 15 bases, with 11 bases between. The CDR3 sequence is 10 residues long. The germline V gene encodes CDR1 GTSNPN and CDR2 SVGIG (reference sequence). Full variable domain (missing parts from reference TRBV30 and TRBJ2-1): SQTIHQWPATLVQPVGSPLSLECTVEGTSNPNLYWYRQAAGRGLQLLFYSVGIGQISSEVPQNLSASRPQDRQFILSSKKLLLSDSGFYLCAWSRGSTFFGPGTRLTVL.

The chain uses TRBV29-1 and TRBJ2-1, with 9 nucleotides matching TRBD2. CDR1 and CDR2 from the germline V gene are SQVTM and ANQGSEA. Trimming took 4 bases from V and 7 from J; bases not matched to a gene: 5. The CDR3 extends over 13 amino acids. CDR3 sequence reads: CSVGGGAVNEQFF. CDR3 in DNA: TGCAGCGTTGGCGGGGGGGCAGTGAATGAGCAGTTCTTC.

This clone was picked up a small number of times. The V gene is TRBV16, the J gene TRBJ2-7; D not resolved. CDR1 KGHSY and CDR2 FQNENV come from the germline V gene. V was cut by 1 base and J by 0 bases, with 7 bases left in between. The CDR3 is made up of 14 amino acids. This CDR3 reads CASSQLYSSYEQYF. The CDR3 nucleotides read TGTGCCAGCAGCCAATTATACAGCTCCTACGAGCAGTACTTC. Complete variable domain (other parts from reference TRBV16 and TRBJ2-7): GEEVAQTPKHLVRGEGQKAKLYCAPIKGHSYVFWYQQVLKNEFKFLISFQNENVFDETGMPKERFSAKCLPNSPCSLEIQATKLEDSAVYFCASSQLYSSYEQYFGPGTRLTVT.

V is TRBV19 and J is TRBJ2-1; D not resolved. The CDR3 consists of 13 residues. The germline CDR1 and CDR2 sequences are LNHDA and SQIVND (reference sequence). Trimming took 9 bases from V and 0 from J, leaving 9 bases between them. The CDR3 DNA reads as TGTGCCAGCACCGATAGCTCCTACAATGAGCAGTTCTTC. Translation gives CASTDSSYNEQFF.

V and J are TRBV4-3 and TRBJ1-6, with 7 bases aligning to TRBD1. The V segment lost 3 bases and the J segment 8 bases; nucleotides outside the gene matches: 7. Germline values: CDR1 LGHNA, CDR2 YSLEER. This CDR3 is built from 15 residues. The CDR3 DNA sequence: TGCGCCAGCAGCCACTCCCACAGGGGTGATTCACCCCTCCACTTT. Amino acids: CASSHSHRGDSPLHF.

The gene calls are TRBV2 and TRBJ1-6, with D uncertain. Looked up from germline, CDR1 is SNHLY and CDR2 is FYNNEI. V was shortened by 0 bases and J by 9 bases, with 9 bases between the two germline ends. There are 14 residues in the CDR3. The CDR3 region has the DNA TGTGCCAGCAGTGAAGCAGGGCTGGGTTCACCCCTCCACTTT. Residues: CASSEAGLGSPLHF.

This clone was counted between two and nine times. V is TRBV7-2 and J is TRBJ2-1, with a possible D match to TRBD2 (6 bases). V was cut by 6 bases and J by 8 bases, with 14 bases left in between. Germline V CDR1 and CDR2: SGHTA, FQGNSA. The CDR3 has 13 amino acids. In DNA, the CDR3 is TGTGCCAGCAGAAATGGGGGACTTGATGAGCAGTTCTTC. This codes for CASRNGGLDEQFF.

The J gene is TRBJ2-2, the V gene TRBV9; D is unclear. Deletions cut 0 bases from V and 4 bases from J, with 7 bases between. The CDR3 covers 14 residues. Germline V gene lookup returns CDR1 SGDLS and CDR2 YYNGEE. The CDR3 sequence is CASSVEARTGELFF. CDR3 nucleotide sequence: TGTGCCAGCAGCGTAGAAGCTCGCACCGGGGAGCTGTTTTTT.

In its sample, this clone was seen once. The chain's CDR3 is CASSAGQVYGYTF. The DNA for the CDR3 is TGCGCCAGCAGCGCCGGACAGGTCTATGGCTACACCTTC. The rearrangement uses TRBV5-1 and TRBJ1-2, with TRBD1 matching 7 bases. CDR3 length equals 13 residues. Trimming at V came to 4 bases and at J to 4 bases, leaving 4 bases not matched to a gene. Germline values: CDR1 SGHRS, CDR2 YFSETQ. The entire variable domain, with the rest obtained from reference TRBV5-1 and TRBJ1-2, is as follows: KAGVTQTPRYLIKTRGQQVTLSCSPISGHRSVSWYQQTPGQGLQFLFEYFSETQRNKGNFPGRFSGRQFSNSRSEMNVSTLELGDSALYLCASSAGQVYGYTFGSGTRLTVV.

The V gene is TRBV29-1, the J gene TRBJ1-2; no clear D. The V gene's germline CDR1 is SQVTM and CDR2 ANQGSEA. Deletions cut 5 bases from V and 8 bases from J, with 15 bases between. This CDR3 region has 12 residues. CDR3 in DNA: TGCAGCGTTTTTAAAGCCCCTTTGGGCTACACCTTC. Its translation: CSVFKAPLGYTF.

This clone was counted between two and nine times. This chain uses TRBV30 with TRBJ1-1; D remains unclear. This CDR3 spans 13 amino acids. Germline V gene data show CDR1 as GTSNPN and CDR2 as SVGIG (reference sequence). V lost 0 bases and J lost 3, with 8 bases in between. CDR3 bases: TGTGCCTGGAGTGTGAATAGTTACACTGAAGCTTTCTTT. As protein: CAWSVNSYTEAFF.

The rearrangement links TRBV25-1 to TRBJ2-7; the match to TRBD1 covers 7 bases. The CDR3 sequence is 14 residues long. With V trimmed by 1 base and J by 4 bases, 4 bases remained unmatched. Germline CDR1 and CDR2: MGHDK and SYGVNS. CDR3 loop: CASSEFGRGYEQYF. CDR3 sequence (DNA): TGTGCCAGCAGTGAATTCGGCAGGGGGTACGAGCAGTACTTC.

This clone has just a few counts. The chain combines TRBV29-1 with TRBJ2-7; D is possibly TRBD1 (6 bases). The CDR3 has 14 residues. The V and J ends lost 6 bases and 2 bases respectively, with 17 bases between them. The germline gives CDR1 SQVTM, CDR2 ANQGSEA. The CDR3 here is CSVNLQGRTYEQYF. The CDR3 DNA reads as TGCAGCGTAAACCTTCAGGGGCGGACCTACGAGCAGTACTTC.

J is TRBJ2-7 and V is TRBV7-2; possible D gene TRBD1, 6 bases. V shed 5 bases and J shed 5 bases, with 10 bases lying between them. The germline CDR1 and CDR2 sequences are SGHTA and FQGNSA. The CDR3 is 12 amino acids. In DNA form, the CDR3 reads TGTGCCAGCAGCCCGGACAGCCACGAGCAGTACTTC. Translated, it gives CASSPDSHEQYF.

This clone was counted between two and nine times. The chain recombines TRBV30 with TRBJ2-3; no reliable D call. CDR1 is GTSNPN and CDR2 is SVGIG in the germline V gene (reference sequence). Trimming left V 2 bases short and J 6 bases short, with 9 bases between. The CDR3 sequence is 12 residues long. The CDR3 region has the DNA TGTGCCTGGAGTATAGCTGCGGATACGCAGTATTTT. It translates to CAWSIAADTQYF.

This clone was counted between two and nine times. The chain is built from TRBV30 and TRBJ2-2; a weak D match, TRBD1 (5 bases). Per germline, CDR1 GTSNPN and CDR2 SVGIG (reference sequence). Trimming took off 2 bases at V and 5 bases at J, with 18 bases between the two ends. The CDR3 is 16 amino acids. The CDR3: CAWSFRRAPPTGELFF. The CDR3 region has the DNA TGTGCCTGGAGTTTCCGCAGGGCCCCCCCAACCGGGGAGCTGTTTTTT. Complete variable domain (other parts from reference TRBV30 and TRBJ2-2): SQTIHQWPATLVQPVGSPLSLECTVEGTSNPNLYWYRQAAGRGLQLLFYSVGIGQISSEVPQNLSASRPQDRQFILSSKKLLLSDSGFYLCAWSFRRAPPTGELFFGEGSRLTVL.

J is TRBJ2-7 and V is TRBV7-2, with unresolved D. The CDR3 is 15 residues long. CDR1 is SGHTA and CDR2 is FQGNSA in the germline V gene. The V end lost 5 bases, the J end lost 1 base, and 15 bases lay between the germline ends. CDR3 nucleotides: TGTGCCAGCAGCACGGCACCCGGATCATCCTACGAGCAGTACTTC. Translated: CASSTAPGSSYEQYF.

The rearrangement joins TRBV2 to TRBJ1-6, with D perhaps matching TRBD1 (6 bases). The germline gives CDR1 SNHLY, CDR2 FYNNEI. The V end was cut by 6 bases, the J end by 6 bases, with 12 bases between. This CDR3 has 14 amino acids. The CDR3 spells CASRVQGGNSPLHF. CDR3 bases: TGTGCCAGCAGGGTACAGGGTGGTAATTCACCCCTCCACTTT.

The chain has TRBV29-1 and TRBJ2-5, with 7 bases fitting TRBD2. V trimming: 5 bases; J trimming: 1 base; junction bases outside the gene matches: 13. The CDR3 runs 16 residues. Germline CDR1 reads SQVTM; CDR2 reads ANQGSEA. CDR3 loop: CSVTSAVAGTQETQYF. DNA for the CDR3: TGCAGCGTTACTAGCGCGGTAGCGGGCACCCAAGAGACCCAGTACTTC. The whole variable domain, filled in from reference TRBV29-1 and TRBJ2-5, reads SAVISQKPSRDICQRGTSLTIQCQVDSQVTMMFWYRQQPGQSLTLIATANQGSEATYESGFVIDKFPISRPNLTFSTLTVSNMSPEDSSIYLCSVTSAVAGTQETQYFGPGTRLLVL.

The count of this clone is one. The chain employs TRBV7-9 and TRBJ2-3; D is uncertain. CDR1 is SEHNR and CDR2 is FQNEAQ in the germline V gene (reference sequence). Trimming took 1 base from V and 2 from J, leaving 13 bases between them. The CDR3 spans 16 residues. In DNA, the CDR3 is TGTGCCAGCAGCTTAGGTTTCGACCAGACCACAGATACGCAGTATTTT. The encoded protein is CASSLGFDQTTDTQYF.

This rearrangement joins TRBV30 to TRBJ1-2; D unresolved. The CDR3 sequence is 13 residues long. The germline V and J ends were trimmed by 1 base and 1 base, with 7 bases remaining between them. CDR1 and CDR2 (germline): GTSNPN, SVGIG (reference sequence). The CDR3, as DNA: TGTGCCTGGAGTGCGGCGCTTAACTATGGCTACACCTTC. Residues: CAWSAALNYGYTF. Filled out from reference TRBV30 and TRBJ1-2, the complete variable domain reads SQTIHQWPATLVQPVGSPLSLECTVEGTSNPNLYWYRQAAGRGLQLLFYSVGIGQISSEVPQNLSASRPQDRQFILSSKKLLLSDSGFYLCAWSAALNYGYTFGSGTRLTVV.

The table lists this clone with a few counts. Other nucleotide sequences from this sample produce the same CDR3. CDR3 sequence (DNA): TGTGCCAGCTCACCAAGCGATACGCAGTATTTT. Translation gives CASSPSDTQYF. This chain joins TRBV18 and TRBJ2-3; D remains ambiguous. The V and J ends lost 2 bases and 6 bases respectively, with 3 bases between them. Germline V lookup: CDR1 KGHSH, CDR2 LQKENI. The CDR3 length is 11 residues.

The chain joins TRBV7-9 to TRBJ2-3; weak D call: TRBD2 (6 bases). This CDR3 comprises 14 residues. Germline V gene lookup returns CDR1 SEHNR and CDR2 FQNEAQ (reference sequence). V shed 0 bases and J shed 6 bases, with 10 bases lying between them. CDR3 protein: CASSLAGTSDTQYF. The DNA of the CDR3 is TGTGCCAGCAGCTTAGCTGGGACTTCCGATACGCAGTATTTT. Filled out from reference TRBV7-9 and TRBJ2-3, the complete variable domain reads DTGVSQNPRHKITKRGQNVTFRCDPISEHNRLYWYRQTLGQGPEFLTYFQNEAQLEKSRLLSDRFSAERPKGSFSTLEIQRTEQGDSAMYLCASSLAGTSDTQYFGPGTRLTVL.